The rows below give T cell receptor beta chains drawn from one sample of a study of blood T cell repertoires in COVID-19. TCRdb's copy holds only in-frame clones and misses some; the assay was immunoSEQ multiplex PCR. The table has about 150,000 clones, 80% to 90% seen once. The sample was peripheral blood. The receptors were gathered from a man older than 75 with acute or convalescent COVID-19. CDR3s include the opening cysteine and the closing phenylalanine or tryptophan. A D gene is named only where the DNA matches it firmly. Clone size is stated in some rows and not others, as once, few, many or a class when expanded.

j_call d_call v_call clone_size cdr3_nt cdr3_aa
TRBJ2-5 NA TRBV25-1 once TGTGCCAGCAGTGGCTCAAGATCGCAGCAAGAGACCCAGTACTTC CASSGSRSQQETQYF
TRBJ2-1 TRBD2 TRBV4-2 NA TGTGCCAGCAGCCAAGTATTCGCGGGGGGAGCGGGGAATGAGCAGTTCTTC CASSQVFAGGAGNEQFF
TRBJ1-5 TRBD1 TRBV2 NA TGTGCCAGCGTGCGGGACAGGACTTCAAATCAGCCCCAGCATTTT CASVRDRTSNQPQHF
TRBJ1-1 TRBD1 TRBV28 NA TGTGCCAGCAGGCAATCCAGGGGGACTGAAGCTTTCTTT CASRQSRGTEAFF
TRBJ1-1 NA TRBV5-8 NA TGTGCCAGCAGCTTGGTGTGGGGCATGAACACTGAAGCTTTCTTT CASSLVWGMNTEAFF
TRBJ2-7 TRBD2 TRBV6-2/TRBV6-3 NA TGTGCCAGCAGTTATCTCGGGCTAGCGGAACAGTACTTC CASSYLGLAEQYF
TRBJ1-2 TRBD1 TRBV28 NA TGTGCCAGCAACACGGGACAGGGTTCTTTTGGCTACACCTTC CASNTGQGSFGYTF
TRBJ1-2 NA TRBV28 NA TGTGCCAGCAGTTTAATTTCTGGGGGCGAGGGGGGCTACACCTTC CASSLISGGEGGYTF
TRBJ1-5 TRBD1 TRBV28 NA TGTGCCAGCAGCGGGGGGGAGACAGGGAGACGAGGAAAGGGGTTAGTGGGCAATCAGCCCCAGCATTTT CASSGGETGRRGKGLVGNQPQHF
TRBJ2-7 NA TRBV5-1 few TGCGCCAGCAGACCATCCGAGACCTACGAGCAGTACTTC CASRPSETYEQYF
TRBJ1-3 NA TRBV18 NA TGTGCCAGCTCACTGAACCCGGGGAGTCAAAACACCATATATTTT CASSLNPGSQNTIYF
TRBJ2-6 NA TRBV7-3 NA TGTGCCAGCAGCTTATGGGCTTGGAACTCTGGGGCCAACGTCCTGACTTTC CASSLWAWNSGANVLTF
TRBJ2-5 TRBD1 TRBV28 NA TGTGCCAGCAGCCTAAGGGGGCTTCGAAGACGTGAGACCCAGTACTTC CASSLRGLRRRETQYF
TRBJ2-1 TRBD2 TRBV10-3 NA TGTGCCATCAGTGGACTAGCGGGAGGACAGACAAATGAGCAGTTCTTC CAISGLAGGQTNEQFF
TRBJ2-1 NA TRBV19 NA TGTGCCAGTAGTATTGGGCCTGTCTACAATGAGCAGTTCTTC CASSIGPVYNEQFF